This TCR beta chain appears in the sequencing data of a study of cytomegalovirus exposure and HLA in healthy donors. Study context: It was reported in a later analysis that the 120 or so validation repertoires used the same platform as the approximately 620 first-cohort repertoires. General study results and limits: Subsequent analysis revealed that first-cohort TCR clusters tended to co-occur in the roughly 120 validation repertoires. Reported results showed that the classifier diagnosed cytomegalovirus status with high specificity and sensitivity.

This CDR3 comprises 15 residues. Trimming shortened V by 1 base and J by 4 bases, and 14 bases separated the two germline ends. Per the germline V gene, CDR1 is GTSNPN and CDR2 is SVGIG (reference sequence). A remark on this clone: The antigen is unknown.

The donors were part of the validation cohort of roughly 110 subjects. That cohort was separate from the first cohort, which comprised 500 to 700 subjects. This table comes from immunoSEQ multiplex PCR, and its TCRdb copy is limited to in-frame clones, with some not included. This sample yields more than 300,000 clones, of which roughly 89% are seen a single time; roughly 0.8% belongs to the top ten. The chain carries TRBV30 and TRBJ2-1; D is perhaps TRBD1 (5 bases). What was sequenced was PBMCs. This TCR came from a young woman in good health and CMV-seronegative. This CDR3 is CAWSGLGAAYNEQFF. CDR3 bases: TGTGCCTGGAGTGGCCTAGGGGCGGCTTACAATGAGCAGTTCTTC.